A single sample gave rise to the 16 T cell receptor beta chains below, sequenced in a study of cytomegalovirus exposure and HLA in healthy donors. The study ran its PCR with 60 Vbeta and 13 Jbeta primers. TCRdb's table, derived via immunoSEQ multiplex PCR, lists solely in-frame clones and lacks some. The table lists some 150,000 clones, 80% to 90% of them singletons. The sequencing input was PBMCs. All receptors derive from a woman under 40 in good health and CMV-seronegative.

The V gene is TRBV6-1, the J gene TRBJ2-3; D is ambiguous. The CDR3 totals 12 residues. Germline lookup yields CDR1 MNHNS and CDR2 SASEGT. Trimming cost V 6 bases and J 5 bases, with 9 bases left between them. The CDR3 DNA follows: TGTGCCAGCAGGGGCGATGGAGATACGCAGTATTTT. Translating gives CASRGDGDTQYF.

This clone was counted only a few times. J is TRBJ2-2 and V is TRBV6-4, with D perhaps matching TRBD2 (5 bases). V was clipped by 3 bases and J by 6 bases, with 8 bases between them. The CDR3 is 13 residues long. Germline values: CDR1 MRHNA, CDR2 SNTAGT. The CDR3 region has the DNA TGTGCCAGCAGTGAAGCGGAATCCGGGGAGCTGTTTTTT. This gives the protein CASSEAESGELFF.

The chain links TRBV12-5 to TRBJ1-1; D is perhaps TRBD1 (5 bases). CDR1 and CDR2 (germline): LGHNT, FRNRAP. The CDR3 runs to 15 residues. V was cut by 1 base and J by 1 base, with 10 bases left in between. The CDR3 nucleotides read TGTGCTAGTGGTTTGGGGGCAGGGCGGAACACTGAAGCTTTCTTT. Protein product: CASGLGAGRNTEAFF. Full variable domain (remainder filled in from reference TRBV12-5 and TRBJ1-1): DARVTQTPRHKVTEMGQEVTMRCQPILGHNTVFWYRQTMMQGLELLAYFRNRAPLDDSGMPKDRFSAEMPDATLATLKIQPSEPRDSAVYFCASGLGAGRNTEAFFGQGTRLTVV.

The chain uses TRBV5-1 and TRBJ1-4, with TRBD1 identical over 9 bases. The J segment lost 8 bases and the V segment lost 4 bases, leaving 15 bases of the junction unmatched. The CDR3 covers 17 residues. CDR1 is SGHRS, CDR2 YFSETQ, per germline. CDR3 sequence: CASSPKVGQGFGEKLFF. CDR3 in DNA: TGCGCCAGCAGCCCGAAGGTGGGACAGGGTTTTGGAGAAAAACTGTTTTTT. The variable domain in full, completed from reference TRBV5-1 and TRBJ1-4, reads KAGVTQTPRYLIKTRGQQVTLSCSPISGHRSVSWYQQTPGQGLQFLFEYFSETQRNKGNFPGRFSGRQFSNSRSEMNVSTLELGDSALYLCASSPKVGQGFGEKLFFGSGTQLSVL.

Details on this clone: Sequence at one end of the junction differs from germline and may be a read error. Other DNA sequences within the sample encode an identical CDR3. The genes are TRBV25-1 and TRBJ1-1; no reliable D call. Per the germline V gene, CDR1 is MGHDK and CDR2 is SYGVNS. This CDR3 has 17 residues. The CDR3 region has the DNA TGTGCCAGCAGTGACGACTCCACGGGAGGGCTGAACACCGAAGCTTTCTTT. Protein product: CASSDDSTGGLNTEAFF. The whole variable domain, filled in from reference TRBV25-1 and TRBJ1-1, reads EADIYQTPRYLVIGTGKKITLECSQTMGHDKMYWYQQDPGMELHLIHYSYGVNSTEKGDLSSESTVSRIRTEHFPLTLESARPSHTSQYLCASSDDSTGGLNTEAFFGQGTRLTVV.

J is TRBJ2-7 and V is TRBV27; 8 bases line up with TRBD2. The germline V gene has CDR1 MNHEY and CDR2 SMNVEV (reference sequence). The CDR3 totals 14 residues. V dropped 3 bases and J dropped 1; count of bases not matched to a gene: 2. CDR3 region: CASSFTSGSYEQYF. CDR3 nucleotide sequence: TGTGCCAGCAGTTTTACTAGCGGATCCTACGAGCAGTACTTC.

The chain uses TRBV19 and TRBJ1-1; 9 bases agree with TRBD1. The CDR3 covers 13 residues. Germline-derived CDR1 and CDR2 are LNHDA and SQIVND (reference sequence). V lost 7 bases and J lost 5; bases outside the gene matches: 5. CDR3 loop: CASKGDRVTEAFF. CDR3 DNA sequence: TGTGCCAGTAAAGGGGACAGGGTGACTGAAGCTTTCTTT. The full variable domain, completed using reference TRBV19 and TRBJ1-1, is DGGITQSPKYLFRKEGQNVTLSCEQNLNHDAMYWYRQDPGQGLRLIYYSQIVNDFQKGDIAEGYSVSREKKESFPLTVTSAQKNPTAFYLCASKGDRVTEAFFGQGTRLTVV.

The rearrangement links TRBV19 to TRBJ2-2, with TRBD2 identical over 10 bases. CDR3 length: 17 residues. The J segment lost 5 bases and the V segment lost 5 bases, leaving 11 bases of the junction unmatched. Germline CDR1 LNHDA, CDR2 SQIVND (reference sequence). The CDR3 DNA reads as TGTGCCAGTAGTCTATCTAGCGGGGGTTCGCTGACCGGGGAGCTGTTTTTT. This gives the protein CASSLSSGGSLTGELFF.

The chain uses TRBV7-6 and TRBJ2-1, with 13 bases aligning to TRBD2. The germline gives CDR1 SGHVS, CDR2 FNYEAQ. This CDR3 has 15 amino acids. V shed 2 bases and J 8 bases; nucleotides not matched to a gene: 3. The CDR3 coding sequence is TGTGCCAGCAGCTTAACTAGCGGGGGGGTTGATGAGCAGTTCTTC. This encodes CASSLTSGGVDEQFF.

The chain links TRBV28 to TRBJ2-1; 8 bases map to TRBD2. CDR1 is MDHEN and CDR2 is SYDVKM in the germline V gene. This CDR3 has 15 amino acids. Losses at the gene ends were 7 bases for V and 1 base for J; bases not matched to a gene: 6. CDR3 loop: CASTPGGASYNEQFF. The DNA for the CDR3 is TGTGCCAGCACCCCCGGGGGGGCATCCTACAATGAGCAGTTCTTC.

This clone occurred a few times. One end of the junction fails to match germline, which may point to a read error. The rearrangement links TRBV7-7 to TRBJ1-4, with 7 bases identical to TRBD1. In germline, CDR1 is SSHAT, CDR2 FNYEAQ (reference sequence). The length of the CDR3 is 16 residues. The CDR3 loop is CASSLASDRSREKLFF. The CDR3 region has the DNA TGTGCTAGCAGCCTAGCTTCGGACAGGTCAAGGGAAAAACTGTTTTTT.

The chain links TRBV6-6 to TRBJ2-5, with 10 bases matching TRBD2. Trimming at V came to 7 bases and at J to 5 bases, leaving 10 bases not matched to a gene. The CDR3 length is 15 residues. Germline V gives CDR1 MNHNY, CDR2 SVGAGI (reference sequence). CDR3 loop: CASTESGGAFETQYF. The CDR3 coding sequence is TGTGCCAGCACGGAAAGCGGGGGGGCCTTTGAGACCCAGTACTTC.

J is TRBJ2-2 and V is TRBV2, with no clear D. V gave up 4 bases and J gave up 3 bases, with 18 bases separating them. Germline loops: CDR1 SNHLY, CDR2 FYNNEI. This CDR3 has 17 amino acids. The CDR3, as DNA: TGTGCCAGCAGTGTGAGAAGTCCGTCAGGCGACACCGGGGAGCTGTTTTTT. It codes for CASSVRSPSGDTGELFF.

The rearrangement links TRBV19 to TRBJ2-2; 7 positions match TRBD1. Germline CDR1 is LNHDA and CDR2 is SQIVND (reference sequence). V trimming: 5 bases; J trimming: 3 bases; junction bases outside the gene matches: 9. The CDR3 contains 16 residues. CDR3 nucleotide sequence: TGTGCCAGTAGTGGGGACCACAGGGGACACACCGGGGAGCTGTTTTTT. It yields the protein CASSGDHRGHTGELFF.

V gene TRBV28 combines with J gene TRBJ2-7; 9 nucleotides match TRBD1. V lost 1 base, J lost 1 base, and 5 bases stayed unmatched. Germline-derived CDR1 and CDR2 are MDHEN and SYDVKM. This CDR3 is built from 16 residues. The CDR3 reads CASSLYGQGFSYEQYF. In nucleotides, the CDR3 is TGTGCCAGCAGTTTATACGGACAGGGGTTTTCCTACGAGCAGTACTTC.

The rearrangement uses TRBV6-5 and TRBJ1-2; the match to TRBD1 covers 8 bases. The CDR3 has 14 residues. Germline V CDR1 and CDR2: MNHEY, SVGAGI. V shed 2 bases and J 8 bases; nucleotides not matched to a gene: 7. The CDR3 nucleotides read TGTGCCAGCAGTTACACGACAGGGGCGGGAGGCTACACCTTC. Translating it yields CASSYTTGAGGYTF.